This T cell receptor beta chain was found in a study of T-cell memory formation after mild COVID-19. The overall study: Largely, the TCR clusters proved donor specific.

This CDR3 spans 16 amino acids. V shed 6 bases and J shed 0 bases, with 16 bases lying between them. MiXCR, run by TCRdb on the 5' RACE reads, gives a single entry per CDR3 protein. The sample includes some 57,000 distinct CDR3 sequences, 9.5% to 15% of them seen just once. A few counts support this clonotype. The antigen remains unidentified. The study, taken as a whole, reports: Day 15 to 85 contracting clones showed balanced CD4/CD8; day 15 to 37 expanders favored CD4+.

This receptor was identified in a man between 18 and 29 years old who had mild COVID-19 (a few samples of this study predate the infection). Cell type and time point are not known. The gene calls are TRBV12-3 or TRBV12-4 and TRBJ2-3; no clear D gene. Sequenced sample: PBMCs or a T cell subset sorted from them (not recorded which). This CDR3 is CASSPPVSTSTDTQYF. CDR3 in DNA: TGTGCCAGCAGCCCCCCCGTCAGCACTAGCACAGATACGCAGTATTTT.